This is a list of T cell receptor beta chains from one sample in a study of T-cell memory formation after mild COVID-19. TCRdb fed the 5' RACE reads into MiXCR, producing one record per CDR3 protein. The sample contains about 350,000 distinct CDR3 sequences, roughly 13% of which appear only once. The sequencing input was PBMCs or a T cell subset sorted from them (not recorded which). These receptors came from a man younger than 30 who had mild COVID-19 (a few samples of this study predate the infection). Cell type and time point are not known. The CDR3 runs from the conserved cysteine through the conserved F or W. A D gene is named only where the DNA matches it firmly. Clone sizes are given selectively: once, few, many, or a class where the clone is expanded.

>-|TRBJ2-1|TRBV29-1|-
TGCAGCGCCCAATTGGGGGGTAGCAATGAGCAGTTCTTC
CSAQLGGSNEQFF
>-|TRBJ1-2|TRBV20-1|-
TGCAGTGCAAGGACCCAGGATGGGGGCTACACCTTC
CSARTQDGGYTF
>many|TRBJ2-5|TRBV7-2|-
TGTGCCAGCAGCCAGGGGCGCGAGACCCAGTACTTC
CASSQGRETQYF
>many|TRBJ1-6|TRBV4-1|-
TGCGCCAGCAGCCAAGGAGAGGGGGGTCGGGCCCTCCACTTT
CASSQGEGGRALHF
>-|TRBJ2-2|TRBV3-1|-
TGTGCCAGCAGCCAGGAGACTATGACCGGGGAGCTGTTTTTT
CASSQETMTGELFF
>many|TRBJ2-1|TRBV7-2|-
TGTGCCAGCAGCTCCAACTCCTACAATGAGCAGTTCTTC
CASSSNSYNEQFF
>few|TRBJ2-1|TRBV5-1|-
TGCGCCAGCAGCTTGGGGCCAGAGACTAGGGATGAGCAGTTCTTC
CASSLGPETRDEQFF
>-|TRBJ2-1|TRBV7-9|TRBD1
TGTGCCAGCAGGCGGCCGACAGGGGACGGTGAGCAGTTCTTC
CASRRPTGDGEQFF
>-|TRBJ2-3|TRBV6-1|TRBD2
TGTGCCAGCAGAACGCGGGGGGGAGCGGGAGATACGCAGTATTTT
CASRTRGGAGDTQYF
>-|TRBJ2-7|TRBV5-1|TRBD1
TGCGCCAGCAGATTAGACAGGGTGGATTACGAGCAGTACTTC
CASRLDRVDYEQYF
>many|TRBJ2-3|TRBV5-5|-
TGTGCCAGCAGCTTGGCCGTCGCCACAGATACGCAGTATTTT
CASSLAVATDTQYF
>-|TRBJ1-2|TRBV4-1|TRBD1
TGCGCCAGCAGCCAAATAGTCCCGGGACAGGGGGCAAGCTATGGCTACACCTTC
CASSQIVPGQGASYGYTF
>few|TRBJ1-6|TRBV5-1|-
TGCGCCAGCAGCTTGGAGGGGCGGGATTCACCCCTCCACTTT
CASSLEGRDSPLHF
>few|TRBJ2-7|TRBV25-1|-
TGTGCCAGCAGTGAATCTATAGGCGAGCAGTACTTC
CASSESIGEQYF
>-|TRBJ2-7|TRBV7-2|TRBD1
TGTGCCAGCAGCTTAAGTTTCGGACAGGGCTACGAGCAGTACTTC
CASSLSFGQGYEQYF
>few|TRBJ2-1|TRBV5-1|-
TGCGCCAGCAGCCTGGATGCGGACTACAATGAGCAGTTCTTC
CASSLDADYNEQFF
>few|TRBJ1-1|TRBV6-2/TRBV6-3|-
TGTGCCAGCAGTTACGGGATTCCCCCCGAAGCTTTCTTT
CASSYGIPPEAFF
>-|TRBJ2-1|TRBV7-9|-
TGTGCCAGCAGCTTAGAAGACGGGATGAATGAGCAGTTCTTC
CASSLEDGMNEQFF
>-|TRBJ2-4|TRBV12-3/TRBV12-4|-
TGTGCCATAGGAGAGTGGGGGCCGGGTGACAAAAACATTCAGTACTTC
CAIGEWGPGDKNIQYF
>many|TRBJ1-4|TRBV5-1|-
TGCGCCAGCAGCTCGACGGGCTCCGAAGGGGAAAAACTGTTTTTT
CASSSTGSEGEKLFF
>-|TRBJ1-6|TRBV5-4|-
TGTGCCAGCAGCTTGTCAGGGCCTCGTAATTCACCCCTCCACTTT
CASSLSGPRNSPLHF
>-|TRBJ2-7|TRBV6-1|TRBD1
TGTGCCAGCAGTCCCGGGACAGGGGGCGTCCAGCAGTACTTC
CASSPGTGGVQQYF
>few|TRBJ1-2|TRBV6-5|-
TGTGCCAGCAGTTACTCCCTAACAAGGGGCGCTCACTATGGCTACACCTTC
CASSYSLTRGAHYGYTF
>many|TRBJ2-3|TRBV29-1|TRBD2
TGCAGCGCTAGCGGGGGCCTCACAGATACGCAGTATTTT
CSASGGLTDTQYF
>few|TRBJ2-5|TRBV6-5|-
TGTGCCAGCAGTTACCTCGGGGCCCGCGGAGAGACCCAGTACTTC
CASSYLGARGETQYF